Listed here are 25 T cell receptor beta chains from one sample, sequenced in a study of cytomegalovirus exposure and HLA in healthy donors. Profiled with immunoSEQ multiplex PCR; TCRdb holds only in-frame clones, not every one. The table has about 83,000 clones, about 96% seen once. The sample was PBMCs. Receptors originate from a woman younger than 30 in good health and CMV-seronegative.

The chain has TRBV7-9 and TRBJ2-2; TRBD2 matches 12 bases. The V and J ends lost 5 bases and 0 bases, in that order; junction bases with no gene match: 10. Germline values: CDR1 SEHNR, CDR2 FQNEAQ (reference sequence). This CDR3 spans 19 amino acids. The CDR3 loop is CASSRLPGLAGPNTGELFF. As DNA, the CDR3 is TGTGCCAGCAGCCGACTTCCGGGACTAGCGGGCCCGAACACCGGGGAGCTGTTTTTT.

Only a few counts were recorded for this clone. This CDR3 is CASSGFPDRSSNQPQHF. The CDR3, as DNA: TGTGCCAGCAGTGGATTCCCTGACAGGTCTAGCAATCAGCCCCAGCATTTT. V gene TRBV6-1 combines with J gene TRBJ1-5; a possible D gene is TRBD1 (6 bases). Germline V gene lookup returns CDR1 MNHNS and CDR2 SASEGT. This CDR3 region has 17 residues. V was cut by 4 bases and J by 0 bases, with 16 bases left in between.

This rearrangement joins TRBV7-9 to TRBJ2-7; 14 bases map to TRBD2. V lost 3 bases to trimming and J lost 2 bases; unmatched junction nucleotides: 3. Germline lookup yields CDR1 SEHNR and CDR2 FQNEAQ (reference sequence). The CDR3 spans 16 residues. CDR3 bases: TGTGCCAGCAGCTTCCCGACTAGCGGGAGGGCCTACGAGCAGTACTTC. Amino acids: CASSFPTSGRAYEQYF.

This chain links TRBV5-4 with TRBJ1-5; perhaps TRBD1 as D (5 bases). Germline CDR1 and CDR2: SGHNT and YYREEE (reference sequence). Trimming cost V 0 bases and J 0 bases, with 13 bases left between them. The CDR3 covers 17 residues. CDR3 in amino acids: CASSLGGTSPSNQPQHF. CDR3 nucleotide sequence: TGTGCCAGCAGCTTGGGCGGGACCTCTCCTAGCAATCAGCCCCAGCATTTT.

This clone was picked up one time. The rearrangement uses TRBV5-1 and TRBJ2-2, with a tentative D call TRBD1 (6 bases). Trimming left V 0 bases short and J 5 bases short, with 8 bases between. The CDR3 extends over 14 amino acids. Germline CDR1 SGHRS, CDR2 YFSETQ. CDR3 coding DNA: TGCGCCAGCAGCTTGGTGCAGGGGACCGGGGAGCTGTTTTTT. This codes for CASSLVQGTGELFF.

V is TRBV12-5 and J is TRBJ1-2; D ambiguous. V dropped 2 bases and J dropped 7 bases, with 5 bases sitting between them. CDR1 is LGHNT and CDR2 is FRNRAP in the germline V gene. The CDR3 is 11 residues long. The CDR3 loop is CASGLYRGYTF. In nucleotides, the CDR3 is TGTGCTAGTGGTTTGTATCGTGGCTACACCTTC.

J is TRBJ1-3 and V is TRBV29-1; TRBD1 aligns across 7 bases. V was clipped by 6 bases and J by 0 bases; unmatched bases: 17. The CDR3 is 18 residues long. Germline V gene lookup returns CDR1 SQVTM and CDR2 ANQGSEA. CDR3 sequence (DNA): TGCAGCGTCCTTGGGGGCCAGGGGGGCTCGGACTCTGGAAACACCATATATTTT. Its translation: CSVLGGQGGSDSGNTIYF.

CDR3: CASSSGLLPGDRVPDTQYF. The CDR3 nucleotides are TGTGCCAGCAGTTCGGGACTGCTGCCGGGGGACAGGGTTCCAGATACGCAGTATTTT. This rearrangement joins TRBV28 to TRBJ2-3, with 9 bases identical to TRBD1. This CDR3 region has 19 residues. The V segment lost 4 bases and the J segment 4 bases; nucleotides outside the gene matches: 18. Germline CDR1 is MDHEN and CDR2 is SYDVKM.

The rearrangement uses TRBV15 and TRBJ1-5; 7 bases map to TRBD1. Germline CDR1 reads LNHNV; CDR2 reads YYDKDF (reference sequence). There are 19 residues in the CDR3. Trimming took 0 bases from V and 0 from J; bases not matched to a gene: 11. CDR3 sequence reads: CATSREVRGASYSNQPQHF. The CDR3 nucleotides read TGTGCCACCAGCAGAGAAGTCAGGGGGGCCTCCTATAGCAATCAGCCCCAGCATTTT.

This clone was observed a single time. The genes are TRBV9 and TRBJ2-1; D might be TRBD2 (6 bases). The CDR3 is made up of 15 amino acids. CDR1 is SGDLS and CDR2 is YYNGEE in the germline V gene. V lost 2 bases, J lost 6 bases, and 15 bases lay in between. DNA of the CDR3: TGTGCCAGCAGCGTTAGGGACTTCATCGGCAATGAGCAGTTCTTC. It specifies CASSVRDFIGNEQFF.

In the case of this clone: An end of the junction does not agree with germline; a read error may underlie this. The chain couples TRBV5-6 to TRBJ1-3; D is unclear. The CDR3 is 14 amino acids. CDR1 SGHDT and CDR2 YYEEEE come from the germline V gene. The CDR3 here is CASSLKRSGNTIYF. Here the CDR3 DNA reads TGTGCCAGCAGCTTAAAGAGGTCTGGCAACACCATATATTTT.

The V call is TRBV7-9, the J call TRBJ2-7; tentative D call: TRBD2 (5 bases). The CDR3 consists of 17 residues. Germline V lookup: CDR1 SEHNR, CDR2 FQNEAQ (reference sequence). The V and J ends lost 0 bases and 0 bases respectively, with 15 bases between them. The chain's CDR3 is CASSLAPLEVPSYEQYF. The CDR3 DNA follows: TGTGCCAGCAGCTTAGCTCCCTTGGAGGTCCCCTCCTACGAGCAGTACTTC.

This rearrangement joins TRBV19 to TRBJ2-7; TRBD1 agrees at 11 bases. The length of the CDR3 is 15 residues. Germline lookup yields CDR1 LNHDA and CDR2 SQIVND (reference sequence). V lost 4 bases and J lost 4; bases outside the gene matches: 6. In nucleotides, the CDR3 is TGTGCCAGTAGTAGACCGGGACAGGGGGTTTACGAGCAGTACTTC. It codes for CASSRPGQGVYEQYF.

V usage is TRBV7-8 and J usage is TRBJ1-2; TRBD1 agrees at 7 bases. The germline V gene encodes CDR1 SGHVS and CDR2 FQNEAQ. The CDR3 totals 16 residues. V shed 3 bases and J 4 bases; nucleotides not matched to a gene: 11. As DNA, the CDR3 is TGTGCCAGCAGCTTCACCGGGACAGCTTTTCCCTATGGCTACACCTTC. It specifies CASSFTGTAFPYGYTF.

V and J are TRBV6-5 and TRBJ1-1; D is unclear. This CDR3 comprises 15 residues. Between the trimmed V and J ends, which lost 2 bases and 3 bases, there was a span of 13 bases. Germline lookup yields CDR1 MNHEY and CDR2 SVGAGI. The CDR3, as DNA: TGTGCCAGCAGTTACCGCTTCTCGGGATACACTGAAGCTTTCTTT. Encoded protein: CASSYRFSGYTEAFF.

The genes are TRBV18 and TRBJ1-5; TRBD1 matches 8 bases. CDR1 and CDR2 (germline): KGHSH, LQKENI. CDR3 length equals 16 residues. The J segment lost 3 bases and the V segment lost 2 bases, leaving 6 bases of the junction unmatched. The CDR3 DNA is TGTGCCAGCTCACCAAACGGACAGGGTAACAATCAGCCCCAGCATTTT. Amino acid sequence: CASSPNGQGNNQPQHF.

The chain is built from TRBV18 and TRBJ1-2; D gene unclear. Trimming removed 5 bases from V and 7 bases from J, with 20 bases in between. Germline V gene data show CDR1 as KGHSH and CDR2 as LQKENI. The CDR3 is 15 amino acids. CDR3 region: CASSTREGFAGGYTF. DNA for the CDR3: TGTGCCAGCTCAACTCGCGAGGGATTCGCTGGTGGCTACACCTTC.

CDR3 in DNA: TGTGCCAGCAGAGTCCGGGACACTGAAGCTTTCTTT. Amino acids: CASRVRDTEAFF. The chain carries TRBV28 and TRBJ1-1; D gene unclear. The V and J ends lost 6 bases and 3 bases respectively, with 8 bases between them. The germline V gene encodes CDR1 MDHEN and CDR2 SYDVKM. CDR3 length: 12 amino acids.

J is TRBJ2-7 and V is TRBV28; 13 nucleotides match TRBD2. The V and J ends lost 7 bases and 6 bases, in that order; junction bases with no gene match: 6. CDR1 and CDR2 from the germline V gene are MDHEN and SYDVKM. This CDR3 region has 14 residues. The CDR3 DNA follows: TGTGCCAGCACCCTACTAGCGGGGGGGCCCGAGCAGTACTTC. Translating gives CASTLLAGGPEQYF.

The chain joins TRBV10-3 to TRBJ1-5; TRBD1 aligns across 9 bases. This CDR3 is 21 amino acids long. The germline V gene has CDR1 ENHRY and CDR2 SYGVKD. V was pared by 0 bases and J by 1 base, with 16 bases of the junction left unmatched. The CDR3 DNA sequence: TGTGCCATCAGTGAGTCCCCTTGTTGTCGGACAGGGGTTTTGAGCAATCAGCCCCAGCATTTT. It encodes CAISESPCCRTGVLSNQPQHF.

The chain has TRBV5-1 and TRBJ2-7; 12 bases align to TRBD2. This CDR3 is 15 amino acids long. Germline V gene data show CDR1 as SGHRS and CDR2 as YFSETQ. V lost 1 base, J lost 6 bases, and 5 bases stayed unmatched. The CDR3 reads CASSLNLAGGVEQYF. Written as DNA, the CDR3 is TGCGCCAGCAGCTTGAACCTAGCGGGAGGGGTCGAGCAGTACTTC.

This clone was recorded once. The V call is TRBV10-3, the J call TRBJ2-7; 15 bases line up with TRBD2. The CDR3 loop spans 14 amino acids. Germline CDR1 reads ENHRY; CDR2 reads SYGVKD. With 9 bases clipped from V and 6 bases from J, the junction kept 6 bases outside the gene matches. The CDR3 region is CAIGTSGRSGEQYF. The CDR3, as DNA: TGTGCCATAGGGACTAGCGGGAGGTCGGGCGAGCAGTACTTC.

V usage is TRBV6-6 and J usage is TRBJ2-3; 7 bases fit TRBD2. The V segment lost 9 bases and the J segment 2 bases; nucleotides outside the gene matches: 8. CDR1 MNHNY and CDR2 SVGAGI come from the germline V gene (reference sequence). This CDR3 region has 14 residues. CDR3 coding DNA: TGTGCCAGTGGGAGCGGGATCTACACAGATACGCAGTATTTT. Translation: CASGSGIYTDTQYF.

The CDR3 coding sequence is TGTGCCAGCAAAAAGGAGGGGACGGTGAACACTGAAGCTTTCTTT. Its translation is CASKKEGTVNTEAFF. The chain couples TRBV6-5 to TRBJ1-1, with D possibly being TRBD1 (5 bases). Deletions cut 7 bases from V and 0 bases from J, with 15 bases between. CDR1 and CDR2 (germline): MNHEY, SVGAGI. The CDR3 sequence is 15 residues long.

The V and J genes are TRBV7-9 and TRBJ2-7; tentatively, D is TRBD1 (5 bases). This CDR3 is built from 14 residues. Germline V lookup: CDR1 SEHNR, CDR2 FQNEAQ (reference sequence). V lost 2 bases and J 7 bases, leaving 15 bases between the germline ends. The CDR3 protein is CASSLLGTAGEQYF. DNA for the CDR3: TGTGCCAGCAGCTTATTAGGTACAGCAGGGGAGCAGTACTTC.